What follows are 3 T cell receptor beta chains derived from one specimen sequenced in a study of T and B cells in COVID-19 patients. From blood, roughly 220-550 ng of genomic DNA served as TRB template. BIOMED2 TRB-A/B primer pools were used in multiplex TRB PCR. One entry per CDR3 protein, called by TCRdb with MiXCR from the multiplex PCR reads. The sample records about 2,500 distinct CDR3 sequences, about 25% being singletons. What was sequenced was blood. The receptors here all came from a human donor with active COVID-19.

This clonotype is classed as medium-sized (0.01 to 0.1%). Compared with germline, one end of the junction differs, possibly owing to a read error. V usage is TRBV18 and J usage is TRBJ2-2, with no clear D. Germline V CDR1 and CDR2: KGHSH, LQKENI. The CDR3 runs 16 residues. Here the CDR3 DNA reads TGTGCCAGCGCACCGACGGAAATAGCCGGAACTGGGGAGCTGTTTTTT. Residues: CASAPTEIAGTGELFF.

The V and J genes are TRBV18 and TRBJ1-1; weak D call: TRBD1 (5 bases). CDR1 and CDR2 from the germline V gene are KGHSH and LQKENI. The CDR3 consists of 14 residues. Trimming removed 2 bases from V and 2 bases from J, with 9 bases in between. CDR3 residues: CASSPGAGNTEAFF. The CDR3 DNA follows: TGTGCCAGCTCACCAGGGGCAGGCAACACTGAAGCTTTCTTT.

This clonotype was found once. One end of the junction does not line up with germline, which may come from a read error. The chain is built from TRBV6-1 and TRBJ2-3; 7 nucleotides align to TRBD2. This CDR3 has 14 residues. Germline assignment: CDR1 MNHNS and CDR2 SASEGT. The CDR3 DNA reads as TGTGCCAGCAGAGCGGGGCTCAGCACAGATACGCAGAATTTT. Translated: CASRAGLSTDTQNF.